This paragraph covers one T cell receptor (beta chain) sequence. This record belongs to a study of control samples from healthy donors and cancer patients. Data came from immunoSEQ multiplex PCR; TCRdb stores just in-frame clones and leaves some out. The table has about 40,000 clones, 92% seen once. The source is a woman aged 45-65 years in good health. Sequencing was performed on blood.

The CDR3 loop reads CASSQPGGEDTQYF. The CDR3 DNA follows: TGCGCCAGCAGCCAACCGGGGGGCGAAGATACGCAGTATTTT. The rearrangement uses TRBV4-3 and TRBJ2-3, with a possible D match to TRBD2 (7 bases). Trimming removed 2 bases at V and 5 bases at J, with 11 bases between. CDR1 and CDR2 from the germline V gene are LGHNA and YSLEER. This CDR3 has 14 residues.